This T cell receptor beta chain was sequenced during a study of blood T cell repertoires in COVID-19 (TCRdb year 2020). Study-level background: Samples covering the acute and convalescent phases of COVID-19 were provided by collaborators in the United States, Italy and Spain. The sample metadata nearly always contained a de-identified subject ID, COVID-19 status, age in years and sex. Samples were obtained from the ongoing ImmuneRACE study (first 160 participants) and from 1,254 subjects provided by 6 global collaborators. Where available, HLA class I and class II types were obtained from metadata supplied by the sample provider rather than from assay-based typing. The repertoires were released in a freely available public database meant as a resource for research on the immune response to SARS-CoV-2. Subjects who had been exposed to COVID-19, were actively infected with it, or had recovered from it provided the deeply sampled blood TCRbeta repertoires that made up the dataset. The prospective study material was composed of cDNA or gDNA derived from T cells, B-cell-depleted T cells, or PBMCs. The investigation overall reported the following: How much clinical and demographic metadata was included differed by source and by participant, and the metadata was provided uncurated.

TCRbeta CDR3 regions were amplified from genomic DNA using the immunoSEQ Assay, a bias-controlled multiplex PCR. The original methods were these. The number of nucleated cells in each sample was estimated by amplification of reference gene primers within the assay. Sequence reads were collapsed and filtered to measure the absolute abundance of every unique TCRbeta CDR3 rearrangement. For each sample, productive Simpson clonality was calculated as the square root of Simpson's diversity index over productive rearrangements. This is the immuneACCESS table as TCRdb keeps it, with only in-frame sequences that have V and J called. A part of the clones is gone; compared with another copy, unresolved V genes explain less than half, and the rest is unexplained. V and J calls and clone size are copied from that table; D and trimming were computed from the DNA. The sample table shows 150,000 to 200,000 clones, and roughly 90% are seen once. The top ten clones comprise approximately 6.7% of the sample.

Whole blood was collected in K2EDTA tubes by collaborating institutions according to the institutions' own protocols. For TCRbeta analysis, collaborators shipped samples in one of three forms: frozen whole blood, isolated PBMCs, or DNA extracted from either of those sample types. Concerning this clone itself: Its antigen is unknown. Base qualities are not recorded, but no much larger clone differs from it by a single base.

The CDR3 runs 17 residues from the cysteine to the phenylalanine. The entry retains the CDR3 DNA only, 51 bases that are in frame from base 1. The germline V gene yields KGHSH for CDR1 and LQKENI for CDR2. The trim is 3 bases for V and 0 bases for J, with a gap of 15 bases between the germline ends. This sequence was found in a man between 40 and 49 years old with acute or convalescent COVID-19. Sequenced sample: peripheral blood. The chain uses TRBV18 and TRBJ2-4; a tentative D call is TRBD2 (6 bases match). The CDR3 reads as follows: CASSPPTAGVAKNIQYF. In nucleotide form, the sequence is TGTGCCAGCTCACCTCCCACAGCGGGTGTAGCCAAAAACATTCAGTACTTC.